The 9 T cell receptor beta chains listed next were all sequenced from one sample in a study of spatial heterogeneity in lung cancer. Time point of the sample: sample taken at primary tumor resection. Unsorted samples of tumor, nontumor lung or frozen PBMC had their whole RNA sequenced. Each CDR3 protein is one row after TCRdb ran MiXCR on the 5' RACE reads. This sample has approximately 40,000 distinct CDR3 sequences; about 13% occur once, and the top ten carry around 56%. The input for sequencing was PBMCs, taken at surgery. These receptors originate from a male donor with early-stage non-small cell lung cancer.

This chain's CDR3 is CSAPGTGGNTIYF. DNA for the CDR3: TGCAGTGCTCCCGGGACAGGGGGAAACACCATATATTTT. The chain couples TRBV20-1 to TRBJ1-3, with 9 bases aligning to TRBD1. J lost 4 bases, V lost 5 bases, and 3 bases had no gene match. This CDR3 has 13 amino acids. Germline values: CDR1 DFQATT, CDR2 SNEGSKA (reference sequence).

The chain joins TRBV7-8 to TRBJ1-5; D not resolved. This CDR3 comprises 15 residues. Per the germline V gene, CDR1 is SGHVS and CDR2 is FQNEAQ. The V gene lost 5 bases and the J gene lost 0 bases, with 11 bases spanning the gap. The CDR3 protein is CASSPAHSSNQPQHF. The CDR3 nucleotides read TGTGCCAGCAGCCCGGCCCACTCTAGCAATCAGCCCCAGCATTTT.

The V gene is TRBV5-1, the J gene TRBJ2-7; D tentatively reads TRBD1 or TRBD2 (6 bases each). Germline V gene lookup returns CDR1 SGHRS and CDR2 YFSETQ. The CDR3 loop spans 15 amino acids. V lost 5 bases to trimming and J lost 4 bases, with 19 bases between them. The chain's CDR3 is CASRMNWGAEYEQYF. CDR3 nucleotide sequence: TGCGCCAGCAGAATGAACTGGGGGGCAGAATACGAGCAGTACTTC.

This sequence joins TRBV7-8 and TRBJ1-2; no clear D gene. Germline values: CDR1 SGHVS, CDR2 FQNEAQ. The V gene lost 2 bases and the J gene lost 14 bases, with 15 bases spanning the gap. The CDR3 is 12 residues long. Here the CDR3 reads CASSLFEGVLTF. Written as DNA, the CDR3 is TGTGCCAGCAGCTTATTCGAGGGAGTTTTAACCTTC. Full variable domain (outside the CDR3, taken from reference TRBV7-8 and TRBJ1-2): GAGVSQSPRYKVAKRGQDVALRCDPISGHVSLFWYQQALGQGPEFLTYFQNEAQLDKSGLPSDRFFAERPEGSVSTLKIQRTQQEDSAVYLCASSLFEGVLTFGSGTRLTVV.

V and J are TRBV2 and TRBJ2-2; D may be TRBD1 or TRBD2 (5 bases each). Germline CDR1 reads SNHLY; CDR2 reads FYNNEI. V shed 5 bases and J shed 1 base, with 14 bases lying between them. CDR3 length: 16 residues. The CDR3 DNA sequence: TGTGCCAGCAGTCTAGAAGGGACCCTGAACACCGGGGAGCTGTTTTTT. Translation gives CASSLEGTLNTGELFF.

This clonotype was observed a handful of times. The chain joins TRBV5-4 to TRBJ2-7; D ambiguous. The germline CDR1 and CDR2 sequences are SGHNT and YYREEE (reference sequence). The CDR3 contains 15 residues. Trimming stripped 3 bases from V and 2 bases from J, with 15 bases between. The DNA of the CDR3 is TGTGCCAGCAGCTGGCGGACGGGTGCTACCTACGAGCAGTACTTC. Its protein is CASSWRTGATYEQYF.

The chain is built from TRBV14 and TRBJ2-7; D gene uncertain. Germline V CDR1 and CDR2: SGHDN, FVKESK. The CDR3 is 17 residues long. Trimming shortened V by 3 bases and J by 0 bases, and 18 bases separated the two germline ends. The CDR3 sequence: CASSHPTTFSSSYEQYF. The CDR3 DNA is TGTGCCAGCAGCCACCCTACGACTTTTTCTAGCTCCTACGAGCAGTACTTC.

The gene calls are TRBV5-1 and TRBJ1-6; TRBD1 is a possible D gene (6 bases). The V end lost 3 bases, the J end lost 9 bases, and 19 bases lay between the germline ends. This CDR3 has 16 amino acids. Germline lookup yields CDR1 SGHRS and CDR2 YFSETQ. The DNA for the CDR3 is TGCGCCAGCAGCTGGGATATACAGGGTAGTACTTCACCCCTCCACTTT. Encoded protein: CASSWDIQGSTSPLHF. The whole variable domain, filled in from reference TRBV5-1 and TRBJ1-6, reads KAGVTQTPRYLIKTRGQQVTLSCSPISGHRSVSWYQQTPGQGLQFLFEYFSETQRNKGNFPGRFSGRQFSNSRSEMNVSTLELGDSALYLCASSWDIQGSTSPLHFGNGTRLTVT.

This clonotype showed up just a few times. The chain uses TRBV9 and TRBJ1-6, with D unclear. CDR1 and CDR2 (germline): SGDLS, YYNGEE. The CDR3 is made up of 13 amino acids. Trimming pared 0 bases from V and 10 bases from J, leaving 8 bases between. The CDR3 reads CASSVDDESPLHF. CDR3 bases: TGTGCCAGCAGCGTAGATGACGAATCACCCCTCCACTTT.